These 5 T cell receptor beta chains originate from one sample sequenced in a study of CD8+CD57+ T cells in acquired aplastic anemia. The template used for profiling TCR beta VDJ and CDR3 was genomic DNA. TCRdb reprocessed the reads with MiXCR, giving one entry per CDR3 protein. The data show hundreds of thousands of distinct CDR3 sequences, approximately 70% seen once. Sequenced material: sorted CD4+, CD8+, or CD8+CD57+ T cells (not recorded which) from PBMCs. The receptor set was obtained from a human donor in good health, serving as a control.

This rearrangement joins TRBV7-6 to TRBJ2-7; 9 bases are shared with TRBD2. V was clipped by 0 bases and J by 6 bases; unmatched bases: 0. The germline V gene encodes CDR1 SGHVS and CDR2 FNYEAQ. There are 13 residues in the CDR3. CDR3 in amino acids: CASSLAAGGEQYF. CDR3 coding DNA: TGTGCCAGCAGCTTAGCAGCGGGGGGCGAGCAGTACTTC. The full variable domain, in which reference TRBV7-6 and TRBJ2-7 provide the parts outside the CDR3, is GAGVSQSPRYKVTKRGQDVALRCDPISGHVSLYWYRQALGQGPEFLTYFNYEAQQDKSGLPNDRFSAERPEGSISTLTIQRTEQRDSAMYRCASSLAAGGEQYFGPGTRLTVT.

Written as DNA, the CDR3 is TGCAGTGCGGAAAGAGGGAGTTCCTACGAGCAGTACTTC. It specifies CSAERGSSYEQYF. The V and J genes are TRBV20-1 and TRBJ2-7; D perhaps matches TRBD2 (5 bases). The CDR3 consists of 13 residues. The germline gives CDR1 DFQATT, CDR2 SNEGSKA (reference sequence). Trimming pared 6 bases from V and 1 base from J, leaving 13 bases between.

The chain links TRBV5-6 to TRBJ2-7; 9 bases agree with TRBD1. Germline V lookup: CDR1 SGHDT, CDR2 YYEEEE. J lost 3 bases, V lost 3 bases, and 22 bases had no gene match. This CDR3 comprises 20 residues. As DNA, the CDR3 is TGTGCCAGCAGCTACTTACAAGGGACAGGGCCTTTGAGGGGCTACTACGAGCAGTACTTC. The encoded protein is CASSYLQGTGPLRGYYEQYF.

The chain employs TRBV9 and TRBJ2-7; D may match TRBD1 or TRBD2 (7 bases each). Germline assignment: CDR1 SGDLS and CDR2 YYNGEE. The CDR3 extends over 16 amino acids. V was pared by 1 base and J by 1 base, with 15 bases between. CDR3 bases: TGTGCCAGCAGCGTACAGGGGGGGCGAAGGTCCTACGAGCAGTACTTC. It yields the protein CASSVQGGRRSYEQYF.

This clonotype came up many times. This rearrangement joins TRBV7-6 to TRBJ2-7; D gene ambiguous. The germline CDR1 and CDR2 sequences are SGHVS and FNYEAQ. The CDR3 is 15 amino acids. V lost 1 base and J lost 3, with 13 bases in between. CDR3 loop: CASSLEGQPFYEQYF. The CDR3 DNA is TGTGCCAGCAGCTTAGAGGGCCAGCCGTTCTACGAGCAGTACTTC.